These 9 T cell receptor beta chains originate from one sample sequenced in a study of T cells of healthy individuals. TCRdb analysed the 5' RACE reads with MiXCR anew, one entry per CDR3 protein. There are 100,000 or so distinct CDR3 sequences in the sample; roughly a sixth occur only once, and roughly 6.2% lies in the top ten. The receptor set was obtained from a human donor in good health.

This clonotype was seen repeatedly, ten times or more. The chain joins TRBV6-5 to TRBJ1-4, with D hard to call. This CDR3 contains 13 residues. Germline assignment: CDR1 MNHEY and CDR2 SVGAGI. Deletions cut 7 bases from V and 8 bases from J, with 14 bases between. The CDR3 region is CASKRPLGEKLFF. CDR3 in DNA: TGTGCCAGCAAAAGGCCTTTGGGGGAAAAACTGTTTTTT.

V is TRBV30 and J is TRBJ2-5; 9 bases align to TRBD1. Germline-derived CDR1 and CDR2 are GTSNPN and SVGIG (reference sequence). This CDR3 contains 13 residues. The trim removed 3 bases at V and 5 bases at J, leaving 4 bases unmatched. The CDR3 loop is CAWRQGAGETQYF. The CDR3 coding sequence is TGTGCCTGGAGACAGGGGGCTGGGGAGACCCAGTACTTC. Variable domain in full (rest from reference TRBV30 and TRBJ2-5): SQTIHQWPATLVQPVGSPLSLECTVEGTSNPNLYWYRQAAGRGLQLLFYSVGIGQISSEVPQNLSASRPQDRQFILSSKKLLLSDSGFYLCAWRQGAGETQYFGPGTRLLVL.

The rearrangement links TRBV7-2 to TRBJ1-1; D call uncertain. Germline V lookup: CDR1 SGHTA, CDR2 FQGNSA. This CDR3 spans 14 amino acids. The ends were cut back, 5 bases at V and 0 bases at J, with 10 bases in the middle. The CDR3 DNA is TGTGCCAGCAGCCCCTTGGGGTTGAACACTGAAGCTTTCTTT. Translation gives CASSPLGLNTEAFF.

This clonotype was observed a handful of times. The chain is built from TRBV10-3 and TRBJ2-3, with 7 bases that match TRBD2. Trimming removed 10 bases from V and 1 base from J; junction bases left unmatched: 8. Germline loops: CDR1 ENHRY, CDR2 SYGVKD. The CDR3 has 14 residues. This CDR3 reads CATRREQGTDTQYF. The CDR3 bases are TGTGCCACCCGGCGGGAGCAGGGCACAGATACGCAGTATTTT.

This clonotype was seen a few times. The CDR3 DNA is TGTGCCACCAGTGATTACAGGGAGACTGAAGCTTTCTTT. Amino acids: CATSDYRETEAFF. The chain combines TRBV24-1 with TRBJ1-1; TRBD1 might be the D (6 bases). The V gene lost 2 bases and the J gene lost 5 bases, with 8 bases spanning the gap. The germline CDR1 and CDR2 sequences are KGHDR and SFDVKD. The CDR3 loop spans 13 amino acids.

This clonotype was seen a handful of times. The V gene is TRBV20-1, the J gene TRBJ2-1, with TRBD1 matching 7 bases. Germline trimming cut 5 bases from V and 0 bases from J; bases unmatched to any gene: 7. The germline CDR1 and CDR2 sequences are DFQATT and SNEGSKA (reference sequence). This CDR3 contains 15 residues. CDR3 sequence: CSAFLGQLSYNEQFF. The CDR3 nucleotides read TGCAGTGCTTTCCTGGGACAGCTCTCCTACAATGAGCAGTTCTTC.

V usage is TRBV4-1 and J usage is TRBJ2-1; 10 nucleotides line up with TRBD2. Germline lookup yields CDR1 MGHRA and CDR2 YSYEKL. V gave up 6 bases and J gave up 5 bases; unmatched junction bases: 7. The CDR3 sequence is 15 residues long. The DNA for the CDR3 is TGCGCCAGCAGGCAGGGTCTAGCGGGAGACAATGAGCAGTTCTTC. It specifies CASRQGLAGDNEQFF.

CDR3 sequence: CAWSIGGSYGYTF. The CDR3 region has the DNA TGTGCCTGGAGTATCGGCGGTTCGTATGGCTACACCTTC. This chain uses TRBV30 with TRBJ1-2; no firm D call. This CDR3 has 13 amino acids. V shed 2 bases and J shed 5 bases, with 12 bases lying between them. Germline V lookup: CDR1 GTSNPN, CDR2 SVGIG (reference sequence).

This clonotype has ten or more counts. The V and J genes are TRBV20-1 and TRBJ1-1, with D possibly matching TRBD1 (5 bases). The CDR3 covers 13 residues. Germline lookup yields CDR1 DFQATT and CDR2 SNEGSKA (reference sequence). Trimming took off 6 bases at V and 11 bases at J, with 22 bases between the two ends. The CDR3 DNA is TGCAGTGCAATAGAAACCGCGTCGGGGGACGCTTTCTTT. Protein sequence: CSAIETASGDAFF.